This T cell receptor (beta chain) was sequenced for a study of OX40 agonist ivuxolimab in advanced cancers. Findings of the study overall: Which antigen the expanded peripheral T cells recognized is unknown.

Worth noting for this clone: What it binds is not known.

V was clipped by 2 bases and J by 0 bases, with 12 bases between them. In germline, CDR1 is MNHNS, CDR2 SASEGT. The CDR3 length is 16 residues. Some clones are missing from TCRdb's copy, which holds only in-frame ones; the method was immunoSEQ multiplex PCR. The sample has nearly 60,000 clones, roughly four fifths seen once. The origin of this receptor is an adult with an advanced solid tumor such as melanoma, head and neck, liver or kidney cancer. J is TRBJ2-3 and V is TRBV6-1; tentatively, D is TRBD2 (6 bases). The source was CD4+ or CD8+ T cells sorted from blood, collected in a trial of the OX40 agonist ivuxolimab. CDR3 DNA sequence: TGTGCCAGCAGTGAATCGTTAGGAGGGAGCACAGATACGCAGTATTTT. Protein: CASSESLGGSTDTQYF.